This T cell receptor beta chain was obtained from a study of T cells in tuberculosis. The study, taken as a whole, reports: A GMM-specific repertoire classifier reached about 90% accuracy, AUROC approximately 0.93. Samples were chosen by availability of cryopreserved specimens.

On this clone itself: Its target is unknown.

The V gene's germline CDR1 is SEHNR and CDR2 FQNEAQ (reference sequence). V was trimmed by 1 base and J by 1 base, leaving 10 bases between them. The CDR3 runs to 15 residues. Profiled with immunoSEQ multiplex PCR; TCRdb holds only in-frame clones, not every one. Here the sample spans tens of thousands of clones, around 90% being singletons. The sample's time point: new active TB diagnosis, blood taken before or within 7 days of starting treatment. Sample: PBMCs, taken at tuberculosis diagnosis. The clonotype was recovered from an adult with tuberculosis. The gene calls are TRBV7-9 and TRBJ2-5, with TRBD1 as a possible D gene (5 bases). The CDR3 coding sequence is TGTGCCAGCAGCTTAGGCACAACAGGCCAAGAGACCCAGTACTTC. Encoded protein: CASSLGTTGQETQYF.